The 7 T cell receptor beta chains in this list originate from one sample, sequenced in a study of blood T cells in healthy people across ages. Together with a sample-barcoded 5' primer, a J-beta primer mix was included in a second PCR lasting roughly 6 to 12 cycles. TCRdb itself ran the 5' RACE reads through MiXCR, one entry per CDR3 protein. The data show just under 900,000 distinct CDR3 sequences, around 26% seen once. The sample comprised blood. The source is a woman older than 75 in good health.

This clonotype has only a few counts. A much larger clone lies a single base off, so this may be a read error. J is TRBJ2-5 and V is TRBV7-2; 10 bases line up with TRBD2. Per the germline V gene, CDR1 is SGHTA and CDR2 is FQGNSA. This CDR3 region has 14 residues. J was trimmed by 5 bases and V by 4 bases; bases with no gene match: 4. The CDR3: CASSCSGGVETQYF. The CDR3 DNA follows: TGTGCCAGCAGCTGCAGCGGGGGGGTGGAGACCCAGTACTTC.

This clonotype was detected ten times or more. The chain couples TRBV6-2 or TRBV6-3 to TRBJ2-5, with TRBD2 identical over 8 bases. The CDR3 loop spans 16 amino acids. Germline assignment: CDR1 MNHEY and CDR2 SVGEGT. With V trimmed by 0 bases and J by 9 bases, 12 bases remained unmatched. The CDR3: CASSYSASGLLGAQYF. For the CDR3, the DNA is TGTGCCAGCAGTTACTCGGCTAGCGGGTTACTTGGGGCCCAGTACTTC.

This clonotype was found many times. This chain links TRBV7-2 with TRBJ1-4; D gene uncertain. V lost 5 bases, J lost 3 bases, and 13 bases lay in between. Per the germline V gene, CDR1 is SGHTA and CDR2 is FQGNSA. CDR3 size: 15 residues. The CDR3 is CASSDDRYSNEKLFF. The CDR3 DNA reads TGTGCCAGCAGCGACGACCGGTACTCTAATGAAAAACTGTTTTTT.

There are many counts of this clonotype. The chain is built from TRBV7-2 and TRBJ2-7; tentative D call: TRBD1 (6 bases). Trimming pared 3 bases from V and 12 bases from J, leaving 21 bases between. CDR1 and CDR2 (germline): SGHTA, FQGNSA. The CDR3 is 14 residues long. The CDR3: CASSFEGPPGVGYF. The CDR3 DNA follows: TGTGCCAGCAGCTTCGAGGGCCCCCCAGGGGTTGGGTACTTC.

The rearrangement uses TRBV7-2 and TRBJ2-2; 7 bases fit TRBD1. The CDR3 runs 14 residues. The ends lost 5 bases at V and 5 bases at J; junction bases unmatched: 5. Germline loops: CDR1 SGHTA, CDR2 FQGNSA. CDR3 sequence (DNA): TGTGCCAGCAGCCTAGACAGGGTTACCGGGGAGCTGTTTTTT. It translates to CASSLDRVTGELFF. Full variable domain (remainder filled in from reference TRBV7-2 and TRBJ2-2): GAGVSQSPSNKVTEKGKDVELRCDPISGHTALYWYRQSLGQGLEFLIYFQGNSAPDKSGLPSDRFSAERTGGSVSTLTIQRTQQEDSAVYLCASSLDRVTGELFFGEGSRLTVL.

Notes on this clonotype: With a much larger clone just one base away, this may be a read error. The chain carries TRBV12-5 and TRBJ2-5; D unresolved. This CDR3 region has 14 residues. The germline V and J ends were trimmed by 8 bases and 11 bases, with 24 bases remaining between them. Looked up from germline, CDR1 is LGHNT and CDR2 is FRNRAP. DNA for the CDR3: TGTGCTAGTTCATCGAACCTCGCCTACAATGAGCAGTACTTC. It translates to CASSSNLAYNEQYF.

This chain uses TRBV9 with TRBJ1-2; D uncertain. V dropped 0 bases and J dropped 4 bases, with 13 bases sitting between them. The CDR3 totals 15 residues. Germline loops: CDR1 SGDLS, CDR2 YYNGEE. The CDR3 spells CASSVGPGSVYGYTF. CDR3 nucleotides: TGTGCCAGCAGCGTAGGTCCAGGATCGGTCTATGGCTACACCTTC.